Listed below are T cell receptor beta chains from one sample, sequenced in a study of cytomegalovirus exposure and HLA in healthy donors. Method: immunoSEQ multiplex PCR; TCRdb's copy keeps in-frame clones and lacks some. The sample has 110,000 to 150,000 clones; roughly 9.8% are singletons. Sequenced: PBMCs. These receptors were taken from a middle-aged man in good health and CMV-seronegative. The CDR3 runs from the conserved cysteine through the conserved F or W. The D gene is left open where the match is weak. Clone size is shown for a subset of rows, as once, few, many or a class of expanded clone.

abundance	v_gene	d_gene	j_gene	CDR3nt	CDR3aa
few	TRBV4-1	TRBD2	TRBJ2-1	TGCGCCAGCAGCCACCGACTAGCGGACTACAATGAGCAGTTCTTC	CASSHRLADYNEQFF
-	TRBV28	-	TRBJ1-5	TGTGCCAGCAAGGACAGAAATCAGCCCCAGCATTTT	CASKDRNQPQHF
few	TRBV29-1	TRBD2	TRBJ2-2	TGCAGCGTTGTAACTAGCGGGGGAACCGGGGAGCTGTTTTTT	CSVVTSGGTGELFF
-	TRBV5-1	TRBD2	TRBJ2-3	TGCGCCAGCAGCTTGGAGGTAGCGGGCCCCACAGATACGCAGTATTTT	CASSLEVAGPTDTQYF
-	TRBV19	-	TRBJ2-1	TGTGCCAGTAGTAAAAGACAGGAGCAGTTCTTC	CASSKRQEQFF
-	TRBV2	-	TRBJ2-7	TGTGCCAGCAGTGATCCGAACGAGCAGTACTTC	CASSDPNEQYF
-	TRBV9	-	TRBJ1-2	TGTGCCAGCAGCAGAGGTAGTGTTACAGGGTCTTTTTTAGATGGCTACACCTTC	CASSRGSVTGSFLDGYTF
few	TRBV18	-	TRBJ2-2	TGTGCCAGCTCCCCCGTGGCGGGTAGAGACACCGGGGAGCTGTTTTTT	CASSPVAGRDTGELFF
-	TRBV7-3	-	TRBJ1-1	TGTGCCAGCAGCGTCCAGGGAGGGTCGAACACTGAAGCTTTCTTT	CASSVQGGSNTEAFF
-	TRBV6-5	-	TRBJ1-2	TGTGCCAGCAAACCCACCGGGAGAGGAACCGTTGGCTACACCTTC	CASKPTGRGTVGYTF
once	TRBV29-1	TRBD1	TRBJ1-1	TGCAGCGGCTTAACTCCACAGGGGATGAACCCTGAAGCTTTCTTT	CSGLTPQGMNPEAFF
-	TRBV2	TRBD1	TRBJ2-1	TGTGCCAGCGGGAGACAGGGAAGCTCCTACAATGAGCAGTTCTTC	CASGRQGSSYNEQFF
few	TRBV18	TRBD1	TRBJ1-6	TGTGCCAGCTCACTTGACGGGACAGCGGCAGGTTCACCCCTCCACTTT	CASSLDGTAAGSPLHF
-	TRBV9	-	TRBJ1-1	TGTGCCAGCAGCGTAGAGGGTCAGGGGCTCACTGAAGCTTTCTTT	CASSVEGQGLTEAFF
-	TRBV7-3	TRBD1	TRBJ1-1	TGTGCCAGCAGCTCCCGGGACAGGGCCACTGAAGCTTTCTTT	CASSSRDRATEAFF
-	TRBV19	-	TRBJ1-4	TGTGCCTGCACACGAACGTCTAATGAAAAACTGTTTTTT	CACTRTSNEKLFF
few	TRBV6-1	TRBD1	TRBJ2-1	TGTGCCGCAGGGGGACAGGGGGCAGGGAATGAGCAGTTCTTC	CAAGGQGAGNEQFF
few	TRBV5-4	TRBD2	TRBJ2-1	TGTGCCAGCAGCTTAATAGCGGGAGGGCCGGGTTTTTCCTACAATGAGCAGTTCTTC	CASSLIAGGPGFSYNEQFF
few	TRBV30	TRBD1	TRBJ1-4	TGTGCCTGGAGTCACAGGGGTTGGGATCCAACTAATGAAAAACTGTTTTTT	CAWSHRGWDPTNEKLFF
-	TRBV10-1	-	TRBJ1-1	TGCGCCAGCAGTGGGACTGTGGGGGGCACTGAAGCTTTCTTT	CASSGTVGGTEAFF
-	TRBV10-3	-	TRBJ1-2	TGTGCCATCAGTGAGGGGGGGGGAGGCTACACCTTC	CAISEGGGGYTF
-	TRBV28	TRBD1	TRBJ2-7	TGTGCCAGCATACCACAGGGGGAGATACCGTACGAGCAGTACTTC	CASIPQGEIPYEQYF
-	TRBV5-1	TRBD2	TRBJ2-7	TGCGCCAGCAGCTTGGTGGGTCGCGGGAGGGATTCCTACGAGCAGTACTTC	CASSLVGRGRDSYEQYF
few	TRBV6-6	TRBD1	TRBJ1-1	TGTGCCAGCAGGACAGGGAGCACTGAAGCTTTCTTT	CASRTGSTEAFF
few	TRBV6-6	-	TRBJ1-5	TGTGCCGCCGTAGAACAGGTCCTCAATCAGCCCCAGCATTTT	CAAVEQVLNQPQHF
-	TRBV19	-	TRBJ1-3	TGTGCCAGCATAAAACAGGGCTCTGGAAACACCATATATTTT	CASIKQGSGNTIYF
-	TRBV7-2	TRBD2	TRBJ2-1	TGTGCCAGCAGCTCCACTAGCGGGTACAATGAGCAGTTCTTC	CASSSTSGYNEQFF
-	TRBV6-5	-	TRBJ1-1	TGTGCCAGCAGTTACCGTATGCGGGAGAACACTGAAGCTCTCTTT	CASSYRMRENTEALF
-	TRBV2	-	TRBJ1-5	TGTGCCAGCAAATTCCTGGGCCAGCCCCAGCATTTT	CASKFLGQPQHF
few	TRBV29-1	TRBD2	TRBJ2-7	TGCAGCGTTGATGGTACTCCCGGGACTAGGTACGAGCAGTACTTC	CSVDGTPGTRYEQYF
few	TRBV7-9	-	TRBJ1-5	TGTGCCAGCAGCTCCGATCAGGGAAATCAGCCCCAGCATTTT	CASSSDQGNQPQHF
-	TRBV19	TRBD1	TRBJ1-2	TGTGCCAGTAGCCTGCGACAGGGAGAGGGGTATGGCTACACCTTC	CASSLRQGEGYGYTF
few	TRBV7-6	TRBD2	TRBJ2-7	TGTGCCAGCAGTCAATTAGCGGGACCCAGCTCCTACGAGCAGTACTTC	CASSQLAGPSSYEQYF
few	TRBV2	-	TRBJ1-1	TGTGCCAGCAGTGCCCAGGGAGGAATGAACACTGAAGCTTTCTTT	CASSAQGGMNTEAFF
-	TRBV9	TRBD2	TRBJ2-7	TGTGCCAGCAGCGTAGGGCTAGCGGGAACCTACGAGCAGTACTTC	CASSVGLAGTYEQYF
-	TRBV6-4	TRBD2	TRBJ2-3	TGTGCCAGCAGTGACTCGACGGGGGGAGCAGATACGCAGTATTTT	CASSDSTGGADTQYF
few	TRBV4-1	-	TRBJ1-2	TGCGCCAGCAGACAACTTGGGGGGGAAACTGGCTACACCTTC	CASRQLGGETGYTF
-	TRBV19	TRBD1	TRBJ1-3	TGTGCCCCCCGAGGGACAGATAAGGGGCACTCTGGAAACACCATATATTTT	CAPRGTDKGHSGNTIYF
-	TRBV5-1	TRBD2	TRBJ2-1	TGCGCCAGCAGCTTGGCGAGCGGGAGCTCCTACAATGAGCAGTTCTTC	CASSLASGSSYNEQFF
-	TRBV6-5	TRBD1	TRBJ2-5	TGTGCCAGCAGAGCTCCCAGGGGGAATCAAGAGAACCAGTACTTC	CASRAPRGNQENQYF
few	TRBV7-8	-	TRBJ1-5	TGTGCCAGCAGCTTAGGGATTTTTTCACAGATCGGGGGATTTAGCAATCAGCCCCAGCATTTT	CASSLGIFSQIGGFSNQPQHF
few	TRBV6-4	TRBD1	TRBJ2-2	TGTGCCAGCAGTGCCGGGACAGGGGCGAACACCGGGGAGCTGTTTTTT	CASSAGTGANTGELFF
-	TRBV5-6	-	TRBJ2-7	TGTGCCAGCAGCTTTTCAGGGTCCTCCTACGAGCAGTACTTC	CASSFSGSSYEQYF
-	TRBV30	-	TRBJ2-5	TGTGCCTGGAGTAAACCGGGAAGACAAGAGACCCAGTACTTC	CAWSKPGRQETQYF
few	TRBV19	-	TRBJ1-1	TGTGCCAGTACCCCAGGGTCGGGCCAAGGCTCCATGAACACTGAAGCTTTCTTT	CASTPGSGQGSMNTEAFF
few	TRBV2	-	TRBJ1-5	TGTGCCAGCAGGGATGCACAGGTGAATCAGCCCCAGCATTTT	CASRDAQVNQPQHF
few	TRBV6-4	TRBD1	TRBJ1-1	TGTGCCAGCAGTCGACAGGGTGAGAGCACTGAAGCTTTCTTT	CASSRQGESTEAFF
-	TRBV5-1	-	TRBJ2-3	TGCGCCAGCAGCTTGGCAGGATTTGCAACAGATACGCAGTATTTT	CASSLAGFATDTQYF
few	TRBV28	TRBD2	TRBJ2-7	TGTGCCACCCTTTTCGCATTAGCGGGATACGAGCAGTACTTC	CATLFALAGYEQYF
-	TRBV4-2	-	TRBJ2-1	TGTGCCAGCAGCCAAGATAGACAAATCTACAATGAGCAGTTCTTC	CASSQDRQIYNEQFF
few	TRBV11-2	TRBD2	TRBJ2-1	TGTGCCAGCAGCCCAGGACTAGCCAATGAGCAGTTCTTC	CASSPGLANEQFF
-	TRBV29-1	-	TRBJ1-1	TGCAGCGTTGGCTCTCTCTTTTCGCCAGGTCGCACTGAAGCTTTCTTT	CSVGSLFSPGRTEAFF
few	TRBV5-8	-	TRBJ1-5	TGTGCCAGCAGACAACAGGGATTAAGCAATCAGCCCCAGCATTTT	CASRQQGLSNQPQHF
few	TRBV7-8	TRBD2	TRBJ2-1	TGTGCCAGCAGCCTTTGGACTAGCGGGAGGGCCGGTGAGCAGTTCTTC	CASSLWTSGRAGEQFF
few	TRBV10-1	TRBD2	TRBJ2-1	TGCGCCAGCAGTGACCGGCGGGAGGCTCGGAATGAGCAGTTCTTC	CASSDRREARNEQFF
-	TRBV7-2	TRBD2	TRBJ2-6	TGTGCCAGCAGCTTAGGAGCGGGGGGGGCCAACGTCCTGACTTTC	CASSLGAGGANVLTF
-	TRBV5-8	TRBD2	TRBJ2-5	TGTGCCAGCAGCTCTAGCGGGGGGGCAGGGGAGACCCAGTACTTC	CASSSSGGAGETQYF